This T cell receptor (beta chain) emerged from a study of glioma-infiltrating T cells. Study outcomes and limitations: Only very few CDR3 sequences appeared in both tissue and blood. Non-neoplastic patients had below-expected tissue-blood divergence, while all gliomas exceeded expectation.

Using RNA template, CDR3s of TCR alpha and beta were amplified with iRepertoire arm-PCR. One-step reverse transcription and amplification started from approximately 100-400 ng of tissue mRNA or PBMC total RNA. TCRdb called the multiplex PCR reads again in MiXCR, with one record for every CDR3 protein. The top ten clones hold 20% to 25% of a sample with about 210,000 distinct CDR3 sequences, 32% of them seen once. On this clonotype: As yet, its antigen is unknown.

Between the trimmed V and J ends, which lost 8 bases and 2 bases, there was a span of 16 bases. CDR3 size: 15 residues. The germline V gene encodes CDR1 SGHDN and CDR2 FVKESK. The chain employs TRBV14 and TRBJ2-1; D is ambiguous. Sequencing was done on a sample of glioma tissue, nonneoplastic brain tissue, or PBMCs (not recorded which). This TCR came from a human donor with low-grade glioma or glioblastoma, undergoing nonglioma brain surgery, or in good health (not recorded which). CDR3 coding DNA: TGTGCCAGCGGAGATGGACCTTCCCCCTACAATGAGCAGTTCTTC. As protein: CASGDGPSPYNEQFF.